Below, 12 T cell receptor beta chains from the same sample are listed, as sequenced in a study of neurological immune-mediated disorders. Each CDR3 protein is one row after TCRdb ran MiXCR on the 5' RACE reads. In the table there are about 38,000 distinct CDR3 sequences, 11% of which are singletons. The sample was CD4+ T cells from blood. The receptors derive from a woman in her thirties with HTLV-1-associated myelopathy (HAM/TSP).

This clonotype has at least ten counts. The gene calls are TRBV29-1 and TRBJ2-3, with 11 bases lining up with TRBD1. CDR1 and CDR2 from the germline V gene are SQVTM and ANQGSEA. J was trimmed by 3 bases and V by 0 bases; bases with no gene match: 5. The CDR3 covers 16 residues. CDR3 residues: CSVEDPGQGATDTQYF. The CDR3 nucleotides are TGCAGCGTTGAAGATCCCGGACAGGGGGCAACAGATACGCAGTATTTT.

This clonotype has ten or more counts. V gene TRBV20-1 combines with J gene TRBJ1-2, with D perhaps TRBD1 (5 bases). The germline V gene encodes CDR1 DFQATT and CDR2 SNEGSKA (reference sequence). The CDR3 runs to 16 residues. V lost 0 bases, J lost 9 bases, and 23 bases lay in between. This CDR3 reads CSARDLGGGVSGSYTF. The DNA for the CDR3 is TGCAGTGCTAGAGACTTGGGTGGGGGAGTCTCGGGTAGCTACACCTTC.

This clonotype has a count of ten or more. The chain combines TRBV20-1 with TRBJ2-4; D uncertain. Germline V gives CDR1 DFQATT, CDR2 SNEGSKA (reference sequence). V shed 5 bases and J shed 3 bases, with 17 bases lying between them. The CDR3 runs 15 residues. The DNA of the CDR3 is TGCAGTGCTCCTCGTTGGGGTTCGGACAAAAACATTCAGTACTTC. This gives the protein CSAPRWGSDKNIQYF.

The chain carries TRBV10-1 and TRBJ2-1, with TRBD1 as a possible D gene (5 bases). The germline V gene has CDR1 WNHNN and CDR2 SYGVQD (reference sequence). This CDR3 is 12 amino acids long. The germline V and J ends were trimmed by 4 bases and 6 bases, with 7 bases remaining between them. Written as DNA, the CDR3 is TGCGCCAGCAGTGTACAGGCCAATGAGCAGTTCTTC. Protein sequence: CASSVQANEQFF.

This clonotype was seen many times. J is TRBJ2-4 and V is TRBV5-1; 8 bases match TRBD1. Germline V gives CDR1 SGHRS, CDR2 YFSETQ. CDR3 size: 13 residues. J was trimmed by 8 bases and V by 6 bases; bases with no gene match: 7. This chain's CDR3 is CASTSGTGDIQYF. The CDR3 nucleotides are TGCGCCAGCACTTCCGGGACAGGCGACATTCAGTACTTC.

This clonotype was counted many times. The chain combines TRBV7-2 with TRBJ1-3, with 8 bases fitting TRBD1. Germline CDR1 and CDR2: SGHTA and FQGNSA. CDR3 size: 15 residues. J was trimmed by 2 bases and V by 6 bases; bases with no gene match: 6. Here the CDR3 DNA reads TGTGCCAGCAGGCAAGACAGGGGTGCTGGAAACACCATATATTTT. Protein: CASRQDRGAGNTIYF.

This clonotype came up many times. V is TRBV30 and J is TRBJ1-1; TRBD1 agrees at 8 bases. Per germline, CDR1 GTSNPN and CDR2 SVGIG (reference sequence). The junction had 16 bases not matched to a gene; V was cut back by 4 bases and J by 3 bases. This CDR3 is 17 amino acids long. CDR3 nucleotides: TGTGCCTGGACCTTCACGGCTGGGGTGGACAGGGACACTGAAGCTTTCTTT. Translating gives CAWTFTAGVDRDTEAFF.

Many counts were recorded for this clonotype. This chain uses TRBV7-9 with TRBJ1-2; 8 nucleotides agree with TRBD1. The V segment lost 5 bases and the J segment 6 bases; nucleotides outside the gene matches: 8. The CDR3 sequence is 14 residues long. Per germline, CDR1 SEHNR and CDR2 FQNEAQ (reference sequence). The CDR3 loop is CASSATGVGNGYTF. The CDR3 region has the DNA TGTGCCAGCAGCGCGACAGGGGTGGGAAATGGCTACACCTTC. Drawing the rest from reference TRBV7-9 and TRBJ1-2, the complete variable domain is DTGVSQNPRHKITKRGQNVTFRCDPISEHNRLYWYRQTLGQGPEFLTYFQNEAQLEKSRLLSDRFSAERPKGSFSTLEIQRTEQGDSAMYLCASSATGVGNGYTFGSGTRLTVV.

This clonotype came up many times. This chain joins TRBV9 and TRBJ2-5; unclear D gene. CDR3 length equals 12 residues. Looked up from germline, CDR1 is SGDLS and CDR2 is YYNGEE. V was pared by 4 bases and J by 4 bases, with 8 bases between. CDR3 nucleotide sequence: TGTGCCAGCAGCCGCAACGGAGAGACCCAGTACTTC. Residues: CASSRNGETQYF. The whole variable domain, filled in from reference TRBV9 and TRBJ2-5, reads DSGVTQTPKHLITATGQRVTLRCSPRSGDLSVYWYQQSLDQGLQFLIQYYNGEERAKGNILERFSAQQFPDLHSELNLSSLELGDSALYFCASSRNGETQYFGPGTRLLVL.

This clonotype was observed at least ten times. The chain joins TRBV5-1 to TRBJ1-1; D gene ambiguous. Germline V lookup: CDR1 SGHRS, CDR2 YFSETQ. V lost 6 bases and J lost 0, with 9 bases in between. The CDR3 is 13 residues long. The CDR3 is CASTSQMNTEAFF. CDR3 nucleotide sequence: TGCGCCAGCACTTCCCAAATGAACACTGAAGCTTTCTTT.

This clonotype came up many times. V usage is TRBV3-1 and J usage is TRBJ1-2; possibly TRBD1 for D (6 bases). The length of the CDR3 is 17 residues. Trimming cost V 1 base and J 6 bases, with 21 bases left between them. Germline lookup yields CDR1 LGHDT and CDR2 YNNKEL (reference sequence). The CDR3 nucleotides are TGTGCCAGCAGCCAAGGACTAAATGGGGGCAGTCGACATGGCTACACCTTC. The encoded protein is CASSQGLNGGSRHGYTF.

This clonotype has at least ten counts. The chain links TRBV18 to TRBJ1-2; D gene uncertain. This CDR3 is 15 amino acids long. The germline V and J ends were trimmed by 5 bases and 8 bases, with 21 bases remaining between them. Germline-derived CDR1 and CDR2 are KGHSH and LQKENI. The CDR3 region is CASSSTRRETRGYTF. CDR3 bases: TGTGCCAGCTCATCAACCCGTCGGGAGACTAGAGGCTACACCTTC.